Listed below are T cell receptor beta chains from one sample, sequenced in a study of identical twins. TCRdb used MiXCR to reprocess the 5' RACE reads, holding one entry per CDR3 protein. The sample has 240,000 or so distinct CDR3 sequences; more than 9% are singletons. The material sequenced was memory T cells sorted from blood. The receptors were sampled from a man aged 45-60 years in good health. CDR3s include the opening cysteine and the closing phenylalanine or tryptophan. Each record gives: D gene, J gene, V gene, clone size, CDR3 DNA, CDR3 protein. The D gene is left open where the match is weak. The size entry is marked missing in some rows and otherwise reads once, few, many or a size class.

-,TRBJ1-5,TRBV6-2/TRBV6-3,few,TGTGCCAGCAGCCGCCACAGGGATAGGAATCAGCCCCAGCATTTT,CASSRHRDRNQPQHF
TRBD2,TRBJ2-1,TRBV24-1,many,TGTGCCACCAGTGGGAGGGGCGGGAGGGTTGCCTATGAGCAGTTCTTC,CATSGRGGRVAYEQFF
-,TRBJ1-5,TRBV4-1,many,TGCGCCAGCAGCCAAGGAGGGCAGGGGTTTCAGCCCCAGCATTTT,CASSQGGQGFQPQHF
-,TRBJ1-5,TRBV18,-,TGTGCCAGCTCACCTACAGTGGATCAGCCCCAGCATTTT,CASSPTVDQPQHF
-,TRBJ2-5,TRBV20-1,few,TGCAGTGCAGAGGCGGGACAGTTTCAAGAGACCCAGTACTTC,CSAEAGQFQETQYF
-,TRBJ1-2,TRBV29-1,-,TGCAGCGTTAGGGTGGACTATGGCTACACCTTC,CSVRVDYGYTF
TRBD2,TRBJ2-1,TRBV5-4,few,TGTGCCAGCAGCCCGGGTGGAGCGGGAGGGGTGGGTGAGCAGTTCTTC,CASSPGGAGGVGEQFF
-,TRBJ1-2,TRBV20-1,-,TGCAGTGCCAAGACAGAGAACTATGGCTACACCTTC,CSAKTENYGYTF
-,TRBJ2-7,TRBV20-1,many,TGCAGTTCCTTACTAGGGACGAAAGACGAGCAGTACTTC,CSSLLGTKDEQYF
TRBD2,TRBJ2-1,TRBV7-6,few,TGTGCCAGCAGCCAAACTAGCGGGAGGTCTGATGAGCAGTTCTTC,CASSQTSGRSDEQFF
TRBD2,TRBJ2-7,TRBV5-6,-,TGTGCCAGCAGCAGAGTTAGCGGGGGGGCTTACGAGCAGTACTTC,CASSRVSGGAYEQYF
-,TRBJ1-2,TRBV7-2,many,TGTGCCAGCAGCCCTGCCATGGACTATGGCTACACCTTC,CASSPAMDYGYTF
TRBD2,TRBJ2-1,TRBV20-1,many,TGCAGTGCTGCGGGCGGGACTAGCGATGAGCAGTTCTTC,CSAAGGTSDEQFF
TRBD2,TRBJ2-3,TRBV25-1,few,TGTGCCAGCAGTGAATATAGACTAGCGGGAGGGCAATTCTCAGATACGCAGTATTTT,CASSEYRLAGGQFSDTQYF
TRBD1,TRBJ1-1,TRBV12-3/TRBV12-4,many,TGTGCCAGCAGTCCAGGACAGGGGAGGGGGAACACTGAAGCTTTCTTT,CASSPGQGRGNTEAFF
TRBD2,TRBJ2-7,TRBV7-2,many,TGTGCCAGCAGCTCGGGACTAGCGGGAGTCGAGCAGTACTTC,CASSSGLAGVEQYF
-,TRBJ2-6,TRBV9,many,TGTGCCAGCAGCGCCCTGGACGTCTCTGGGGCCAACGTCCTGACTTTC,CASSALDVSGANVLTF
-,TRBJ2-7,TRBV5-4,-,TGTGCCAGCAGCTTGGCCGGGACGCTTTCCTACGAGCAGTACTTC,CASSLAGTLSYEQYF
-,TRBJ1-1,TRBV7-2,many,TGTGCCAGCAGCTCATCCGGGGGTCGAGAGGCTTTCTTT,CASSSSGGREAFF
TRBD1,TRBJ1-1,TRBV11-2,few,TGTGCCAGCAGCTTGCCTCGGGACAGGGGGATCATCGTCACTGAAGCTTTCTTT,CASSLPRDRGIIVTEAFF
TRBD2,TRBJ2-5,TRBV28,-,TGTGCCAGCAGTCCCCTTAGCGGGAGCCAAGAGACCCAGTACTTC,CASSPLSGSQETQYF
-,TRBJ1-6,TRBV12-3/TRBV12-4,few,TGTGCCAGCAGTTTAGTGGGGGCGCAGGGCAATTCACCCCTCCACTTT,CASSLVGAQGNSPLHF